Sequencing of this T cell receptor beta chain was carried out in a study of blood T cells in healthy people across ages. Overall study results and limits: In long-lived donors, naive CD4+ cell counts and diversity exceeded those of aged donors.

In its sample, this clonotype was seen a few times. What it recognizes is unknown. Through a sample-barcoded 5' primer and a J-beta primer mix, a second PCR was run for roughly 6 to 12 cycles. Using its own MiXCR run on the 5' RACE reads, TCRdb lists one record per CDR3 protein. This table holds under 1,100,000 distinct CDR3 sequences, 20% to 25% found once. This CDR3 contains 15 residues. Germline lookup yields CDR1 MNHEY and CDR2 SMNVEV (reference sequence). V was trimmed by 4 bases and J by 6 bases, leaving 16 bases between them. The study drew donors from healthy Caucasian individuals in Russia aged about 6 to 90. Whenever a sample was processed, at least 7 million PBMCs were isolated. These records were also assigned to another study, of T cells of mothers and their children. From that paper: Mothers and children who were related shared slightly more overlap than unrelated pairs, but not significantly more.

The source is a girl aged 2 to 9 in good health. The source material was blood. The chain is built from TRBV27 and TRBJ1-5; D gene unclear. The CDR3 coding sequence is TGTGCCAGCAGTTCAAGACCTAATTCCGGTCAGCCCCAGCATTTT. Its translation: CASSSRPNSGQPQHF.